The T cell receptor (beta chain) described here comes from a study of cytomegalovirus exposure and HLA in healthy donors. Study overall: Sequencing of 150 million to 200 million T cells in an earlier analysis found 90 million to 120 million unique TCR beta sequences.

The PCR contained 60 Vbeta and 13 Jbeta primers. The table came from immunoSEQ multiplex PCR; TCRdb's copy has only in-frame clones and leaves some out. The sample records 110,000 to 150,000 clones, 80% to 85% being singletons. Notes on this clone: The antigen is undetermined. Other DNA sequences in this sample translate to the same CDR3.

Study results and limitations: Several of the most significant clusters appeared, in a later analysis, to be linked to common viral pathogens. Previous analysis showed most TCR beta V segments were productive about 90% or about 30% of the time. A later analysis found that most CMV-associated TCR beta chains appeared HLA-restricted.

V gave up 6 bases and J gave up 4 bases; unmatched junction bases: 8. Germline CDR1 reads MNHEY; CDR2 reads SMNVEV (reference sequence). This CDR3 is built from 14 residues. The TCR was taken from a female donor in good health and CMV-seronegative. V gene TRBV27 combines with J gene TRBJ2-7; TRBD2 matches at 8 bases. The sequencing input was PBMCs. The CDR3: CASSLAGPAYEQYF. The DNA for the CDR3 is TGTGCCAGCAGCTTAGCGGGGCCCGCATACGAGCAGTACTTC.